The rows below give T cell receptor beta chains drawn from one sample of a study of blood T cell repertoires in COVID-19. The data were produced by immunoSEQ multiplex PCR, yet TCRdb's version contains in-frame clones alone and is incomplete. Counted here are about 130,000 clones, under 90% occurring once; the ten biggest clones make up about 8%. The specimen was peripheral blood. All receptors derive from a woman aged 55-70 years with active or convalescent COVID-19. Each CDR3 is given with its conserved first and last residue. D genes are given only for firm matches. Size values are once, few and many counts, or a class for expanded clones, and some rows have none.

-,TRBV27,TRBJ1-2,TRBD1,TGTGCCAGTTCTAAACAGGGGGGATTAGGCTACACCTTC,CASSKQGGLGYTF
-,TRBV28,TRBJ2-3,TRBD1,TGTGCCAGCAGTTTTCCAGGGACAGTGGGCACAGATACGCAGTATTTT,CASSFPGTVGTDTQYF
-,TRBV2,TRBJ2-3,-,TGTGCCAGCAGCCGAAACGCGGGGAGCACAGATACGCAGTATTTT,CASSRNAGSTDTQYF
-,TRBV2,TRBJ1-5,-,TGTGCCAGCAGTGTAGGCAGGCTCGATCAGCCCCAGCATTTT,CASSVGRLDQPQHF
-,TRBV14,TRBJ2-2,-,TGTGCCAGCAGCCTCGGAGGAACAGGGTACGGGGAGCTGTTTTTT,CASSLGGTGYGELFF
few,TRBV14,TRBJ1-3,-,TGTGCCAGCAGCCAAGGTTCAGGGAACACCATATATTTT,CASSQGSGNTIYF
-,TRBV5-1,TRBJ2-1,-,TGCGCCAGCAGCTCCGCGGGCAGAGTAGCGGTAAATGAGCAGTTCTTC,CASSSAGRVAVNEQFF
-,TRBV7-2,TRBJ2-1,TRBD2,TGTGCCAGCAGCGCTGGACTAGCGGGAGGTCGGAATGAGCAGTTCTTC,CASSAGLAGGRNEQFF
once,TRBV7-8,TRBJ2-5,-,TGTGCCAGCAGCTTACCCTCCCAGGGGGGGACCCAGTACTTC,CASSLPSQGGTQYF
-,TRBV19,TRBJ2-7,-,TGTGCCAGTCCCCCGACCGAGGCGGACTTC,CASPPTEADF
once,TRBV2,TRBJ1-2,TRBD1,TGTGCCAGCAGTTCACAGGGGGCTAACTATGGCTACACCTTC,CASSSQGANYGYTF
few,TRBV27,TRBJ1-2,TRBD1,TGTGCCAGCAGTTTACTGGGGACAGGAGCGGGCTACACCTTC,CASSLLGTGAGYTF
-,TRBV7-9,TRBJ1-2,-,TGTGCCAGCAGCTCCAACGGGTATGGCTACACCTTC,CASSSNGYGYTF
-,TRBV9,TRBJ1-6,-,TGTGCCAGCAGCGCTAGCAGGGGAAATTCACCCCTCCACTTT,CASSASRGNSPLHF
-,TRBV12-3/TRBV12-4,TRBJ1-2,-,TGTGCCAGCAGTTCAAATATCTTAGTGGGCTACACCTTC,CASSSNILVGYTF
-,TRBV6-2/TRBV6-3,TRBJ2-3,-,TGTGCCAGCAGTCACACCACGTTGGGCAGCACAGATACGCAGTATTTT,CASSHTTLGSTDTQYF
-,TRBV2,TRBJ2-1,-,TGTGCCAGCAGTGTCCAGGTATCCTGGGATGAGCAGTTCTTC,CASSVQVSWDEQFF
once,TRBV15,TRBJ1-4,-,TGTGCCACCAGACAGGGATACAAGGATGAAAAACTGTTTTTT,CATRQGYKDEKLFF
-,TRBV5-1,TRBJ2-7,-,TGCGCCAGCAGCCCAAGAAGTGAGGGTATTATGAACGAGCAGTACTTC,CASSPRSEGIMNEQYF
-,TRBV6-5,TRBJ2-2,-,TGTGCCAGCAGAGGGGTGGCCGGGGAGCTGTTTTTT,CASRGVAGELFF
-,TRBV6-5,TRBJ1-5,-,TGTGCCAGCAGCTCCCGCACAAGAAATCAGCCCCAGCATTTT,CASSSRTRNQPQHF
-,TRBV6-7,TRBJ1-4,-,TGTGCCAGCAGTTACGATTCCTCCGCCCGCTTAGAGGAAAAACTGTTTTTT,CASSYDSSARLEEKLFF
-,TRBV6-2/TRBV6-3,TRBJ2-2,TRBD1,TGTGCCAGCAGTCGATGGGGACAGGCGAACACCGGGGAGCTGTTTTTT,CASSRWGQANTGELFF
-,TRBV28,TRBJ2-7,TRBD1,TGTGCCAGCAGCCCCCAGAGACAGGGGTGGCACGAGCAGTACTTC,CASSPQRQGWHEQYF
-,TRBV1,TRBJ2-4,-,TGCACCAGCAGCCAAGATTATGGCAGGCTAGCCAAAAACATTCAGTACTTC,CTSSQDYGRLAKNIQYF
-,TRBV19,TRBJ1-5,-,TGTGCCAGTAGTATAGATTCAGGCGGGTATCAGCCCCAGCATTTT,CASSIDSGGYQPQHF
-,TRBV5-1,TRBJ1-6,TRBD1,TGCGCCAGCAGCTATAGACAGGGAGGCTCACCCCTCCACTTT,CASSYRQGGSPLHF
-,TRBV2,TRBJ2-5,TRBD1,TGTGCCAGCTGGCGGGACAGGGGGCTAGAGACCCAGTACTTC,CASWRDRGLETQYF
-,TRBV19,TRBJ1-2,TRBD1,TGTGCCAGTAGTATAGAAGGACAGGGATCGGATGGCTACACCTTC,CASSIEGQGSDGYTF
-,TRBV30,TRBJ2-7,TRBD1,TGTGCCTGGAGCCCGGACAGGGGGCTTACCTACGAGCAGTACTTC,CAWSPDRGLTYEQYF
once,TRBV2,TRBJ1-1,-,TGTGCCAGCATCCGACAGATGAACACTGAAGCTTTCTTT,CASIRQMNTEAFF
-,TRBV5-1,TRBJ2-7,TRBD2,TGCGCCAGCAGCTTGGCCCCACCTGGTCCGGGACTAGCGGGAGGGCCGATTTACGAGCAGTACTTC,CASSLAPPGPGLAGGPIYEQYF
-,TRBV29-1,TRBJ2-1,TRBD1,TGCAGCCCGGGACAGGGGGAACACAATGAGCAGTTCTTC,CSPGQGEHNEQFF
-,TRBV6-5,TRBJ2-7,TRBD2,TGTGCCGTAGCGGGAGGAGGATCCAGAGGTCACGAGCAGTACTTC,CAVAGGGSRGHEQYF
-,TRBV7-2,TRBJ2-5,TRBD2,TGTGCCAGCAGCTTATCGCCTAGCGGGGGAGAGACCCAGTACTTC,CASSLSPSGGETQYF
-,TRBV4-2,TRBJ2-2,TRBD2,TGTGCCAGCAGCCAAGATTGGTGGACTAGCGGGAGGGCCTCACGTCTTGGGGAGCTGTTTTTT,CASSQDWWTSGRASRLGELFF
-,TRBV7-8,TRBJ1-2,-,TGTGCCAGCAGCTTAGCCACCCCAGGACGGGGAACTAACTATGGCTACACCTTC,CASSLATPGRGTNYGYTF
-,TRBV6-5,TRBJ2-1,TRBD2,TGTGCCAGCAGTTACTCGGGACTAGCCTATGAGCAGTTCTTC,CASSYSGLAYEQFF
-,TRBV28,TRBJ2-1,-,TGTGCCAGCAGTTTGCAGGGGAGCTCCTACAATGAGCAGTTCTTC,CASSLQGSSYNEQFF
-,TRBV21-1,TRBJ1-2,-,TGTGCCAGCAGCAGGACAGTCGGCTCCTATGGCTACACCTTC,CASSRTVGSYGYTF
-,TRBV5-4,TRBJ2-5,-,TGTGCCAGCAGCTCACAGTGGGAGACCCAGTACTTC,CASSSQWETQYF
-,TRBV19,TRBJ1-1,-,TGTGCCAGTAGAAGAACAGGGAACACTGAAGCTTTCTTT,CASRRTGNTEAFF
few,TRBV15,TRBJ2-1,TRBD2,TGTGCCACCAGCAGAGAAGGGACTAGCTCCTACAATGAGCAGTTCTTC,CATSREGTSSYNEQFF